Each of the 2 T cell receptor beta chains below was sequenced from the same sample in a study of control samples from healthy donors and cancer patients. Using immunoSEQ multiplex PCR, the repertoire was profiled, and TCRdb retains in-frame clones only, with some absent. The sample has approximately 120,000 clones; roughly 92% are singletons. Sequences were obtained from PBMCs. These receptors all come from a man at least 80 years old with head and neck cancer.

J is TRBJ1-5 and V is TRBV3-1 (or the pseudogene TRBV3-2), with 9 bases identical to TRBD1. V lost 1 base and J lost 2; bases outside the gene matches: 0. The germline V gene encodes CDR1 LGHDT and CDR2 YNNKEL (reference sequence). The CDR3 is made up of 15 amino acids. CDR3 DNA: TGTGCCAGCAGCCAAGGGACAGGGGGCAATCAGCCCCAGCATTTT. Its translation: CASSQGTGGNQPQHF.

Only one count was recorded for this clone. V gene TRBV7-2 combines with J gene TRBJ1-2; tentatively, D is TRBD1 (6 bases). The germline gives CDR1 SGHTA, CDR2 FQGNSA. The ends were cut back, 5 bases at V and 8 bases at J, with 12 bases in the middle. This CDR3 spans 12 amino acids. The CDR3 sequence: CASSPRGRGYTF. For the CDR3, the DNA is TGTGCCAGCAGCCCTCGGGGGCGGGGCTACACCTTC.